The clone carrying this T cell receptor beta chain was observed a few times. This specimen comes from a study of blood T cell repertoires in COVID-19. Using immunoSEQ multiplex PCR, the repertoire was profiled, and TCRdb retains in-frame clones only, with some absent. The repertoire holds approximately 150,000 clones, around four fifths seen once, with roughly 6.2% in the top ten. The CDR3 contains 13 residues. Per the germline V gene, CDR1 is LNHDA and CDR2 is SQIVND (reference sequence). V lost 8 bases, J lost 5 bases, and 12 bases lay in between. This sequence originates from a woman in her forties who had recovered from COVID-19. V gene TRBV19 combines with J gene TRBJ2-2; TRBD1 is a possible D gene (7 bases). Sequences were obtained from PBMCs or T cells enriched from blood (not recorded which). CDR3 loop: CASGGGQTGELFF. CDR3 bases: TGTGCCAGTGGAGGGGGCCAAACCGGGGAGCTGTTTTTT.